This note documents a single T cell receptor beta chain sequence. This clonotype is classified as medium-sized (0.01 to 0.1%). No antigen is known for it. No base quality information exists; no much larger clone differs at one position. Trimming leaves V shorter by 6 bases and J shorter by 9 bases, with the junction holding 8 bases beyond the gene matches. Reading from cysteine to phenylalanine, the CDR3 counts 13 amino acids. Only CDR3 DNA remains: 39 bases, in frame from the first base. In the germline V gene, CDR1 corresponds to MNHEY and CDR2 to SVGEGT. The data derive from a study of immune reconstitution after stem cell transplant in scleroderma (dated by TCRdb to between 2016 and 2019). The library was built by means of RT-PCR. The listed sequencing device is Illumina MiSeq. TCRdb reworked the public reads: Q25 trimming with fastp, MiXCR clone assembly, productive beta chains retained. Every distinct CDR3 protein forms one entry, paired with its most common genes and DNA. The sample includes roughly 1,900 distinct CDR3 sequences, with roughly 12% observed a single time. The ten most abundant clones make up about 58% of the sample.

Specimen collection occurred before or after autologous hematopoietic stem cell transplantation (not recorded which). This receptor chain uses TRBV6-2 or TRBV6-3 and TRBJ1-5, and TRBD1 aligns with 7 junction nucleotides. The clonotype comes from a female donor with systemic sclerosis. In nucleotide form, the sequence is TGTGCCAGCAGCCATCCGGGGGACAGGCCCCAGCATTTT. Its coded protein is CASSHPGDRPQHF.